This T cell receptor beta chain was captured in a study of blood T cell repertoires in COVID-19. Whole-study context: Researchers got acute and convalescent COVID-19 samples from the United States, Italy and Spain. From T cells, B-cell-depleted T cells, or PBMCs came the material, which was cDNA or gDNA.

In the original analysis: Researchers report that nucleated cell counts were estimated from reference gene primer amplification. Repertoires were generated with immunoSEQ multiplex PCR, while TCRdb's copy carries only in-frame clones and drops some. V, J and clone size reflect that table, while D and trimming were determined from the DNA. The profile covers 100,000 to 120,000 clones, with over 80% appearing a single time and approximately 4.5% taken by the ten largest. The ends were cut back, 4 bases at V and 15 bases at J, with 19 bases in the middle. Germline assignment: CDR1 MGHRA and CDR2 YSYEKL. The CDR3 is 13 residues long.

The genes are TRBV4-1 and TRBJ2-1; D might be TRBD1 (6 bases). The clonotype originates from a woman aged 50 to 65 with acute or convalescent COVID-19. The sample consisted of peripheral blood. The CDR3 loop reads CASSPGTYSSPFF. The CDR3 DNA follows: TGCGCCAGCAGCCCCGGGACATACTCATCCCCGTTCTTC.